The 18 T cell receptor beta chains listed next were all sequenced from one sample in a study of PD-L1 blockade in urothelial cancer. The assay was immunoSEQ multiplex PCR, and TCRdb's table has in-frame clones only and misses some. Of more than 40,000 clones listed, roughly 91% are singletons. Sequencing was performed on PBMCs, taken around atezolizumab (anti-PD-L1) treatment. These receptors all stem from a woman in her sixties or seventies with urothelial cancer.

This chain uses TRBV5-1 with TRBJ2-2; D possibly corresponds to TRBD2 (5 bases). The germline gives CDR1 SGHRS, CDR2 YFSETQ. This CDR3 is 15 amino acids long. The V gene lost 0 bases and the J gene lost 4 bases, with 10 bases spanning the gap. CDR3 in amino acids: CASSLGEGGTGELFF. The CDR3 DNA is TGCGCCAGCAGCTTGGGCGAGGGTGGCACCGGGGAGCTGTTTTTT.

The chain employs TRBV29-1 and TRBJ1-3; D is ambiguous. Between the trimmed V and J ends, which lost 4 bases and 0 bases, there was a span of 10 bases. The CDR3 is 14 residues long. Per germline, CDR1 SQVTM and CDR2 ANQGSEA. The CDR3 loop reads CSVGYSLSGNTIYF. The CDR3, as DNA: TGCAGCGTTGGTTACAGTCTCTCTGGAAACACCATATATTTT.

The rearrangement joins TRBV15 to TRBJ1-4, with TRBD1 matching over 7 bases. Per germline, CDR1 LNHNV and CDR2 YYDKDF (reference sequence). The CDR3 sequence is 15 residues long. V lost 4 bases and J lost 4; bases outside the gene matches: 6. The CDR3 sequence is CATSTGGGRNEKLFF. The CDR3 DNA sequence: TGTGCCACCAGCACCGGAGGGGGCCGTAATGAAAAACTGTTTTTT.

The chain combines TRBV4-3 with TRBJ2-7, with a possible D match to TRBD2 (6 bases). With 1 base removed from V and 0 bases from J, the gap between germline ends came to 10 bases. The V gene's germline CDR1 is LGHNA and CDR2 YSLEER. The CDR3 length is 15 residues. CDR3: CASSQGPAGSYEQYF. CDR3 nucleotides: TGCGCCAGCAGCCAAGGGCCAGCGGGCTCCTACGAGCAGTACTTC.

The genes are TRBV28 and TRBJ2-7; weak D call: TRBD1 (5 bases). Trimming took off 5 bases at V and 2 bases at J, with 10 bases between the two ends. The CDR3 contains 13 residues. Germline V gene data show CDR1 as MDHEN and CDR2 as SYDVKM. The CDR3 coding sequence is TGTGCCAGCAGTCAGCACAGGACCTACGAGCAGTACTTC. Protein product: CASSQHRTYEQYF.

This chain links TRBV5-6 with TRBJ2-3; D possibly corresponds to TRBD2 (5 bases). The CDR3 extends over 14 amino acids. With 1 base removed from V and 11 bases from J, the gap between germline ends came to 17 bases. Germline CDR1 and CDR2: SGHDT and YYEEEE. DNA for the CDR3: TGTGCCAGCAGCTTGATCTATTCCGACGAGGGGCAGTATTTT. It is translated as CASSLIYSDEGQYF.

In this sample, this clone turned up a few times. The chain has TRBV27 and TRBJ2-7, with TRBD1 matching 8 bases. In germline, CDR1 is MNHEY, CDR2 SMNVEV (reference sequence). The CDR3 extends over 15 amino acids. V dropped 3 bases and J dropped 0; count of bases not matched to a gene: 4. CDR3 amino acids: CASSFGQGSSYEQYF. CDR3 nucleotide sequence: TGTGCCAGCAGTTTCGGACAGGGATCCTCCTACGAGCAGTACTTC.

The gene calls are TRBV28 and TRBJ2-1; D possibly corresponds to TRBD2 (6 bases). V gave up 6 bases and J gave up 1 base, with 10 bases separating them. CDR1 is MDHEN and CDR2 is SYDVKM in the germline V gene. The CDR3 contains 14 residues. The CDR3, as DNA: TGTGCCAGCAGGAACGGGGGATCCTACAATGAGCAGTTCTTC. Its protein product is CASRNGGSYNEQFF.

V is TRBV19 and J is TRBJ1-1; 7 bases are a match to TRBD1. The CDR3 length is 12 residues. In germline, CDR1 is LNHDA, CDR2 SQIVND (reference sequence). V shed 3 bases and J 8 bases; nucleotides not matched to a gene: 3. CDR3 DNA: TGTGCCAGTAGTATCGGACAGGCAGAAGCTTTCTTT. Amino acid sequence: CASSIGQAEAFF.

The CDR3 here is CASSASGIPNTEAFF. The CDR3 region has the DNA TGTGCCAGCAGCGCCTCAGGGATCCCGAACACTGAAGCTTTCTTT. The chain has TRBV9 and TRBJ1-1; tentative D call: TRBD1 (5 bases). This CDR3 is 15 amino acids long. Germline lookup yields CDR1 SGDLS and CDR2 YYNGEE. The V and J ends lost 3 bases and 1 base respectively, with 13 bases between them.

The sample holds one count of this clone. The CDR3 sequence is CASMSGGLSTEAFF. The DNA for the CDR3 is TGTGCCAGTATGTCGGGGGGGCTGAGCACTGAAGCTTTCTTT. V is TRBV19 and J is TRBJ1-1; the D gene is possibly TRBD1 (6 bases). Germline V gene data show CDR1 as LNHDA and CDR2 as SQIVND (reference sequence). V shed 7 bases and J shed 4 bases, with 16 bases lying between them. CDR3 size: 14 residues.

The J gene is TRBJ1-1, the V gene TRBV9; 12 bases map to TRBD1. The CDR3 covers 18 residues. CDR1 and CDR2 (germline): SGDLS, YYNGEE. The V segment lost 4 bases and the J segment 3 bases; nucleotides outside the gene matches: 13. The CDR3 is CASSPHPGQGAADTEAFF. As DNA, the CDR3 is TGTGCCAGCAGCCCGCATCCGGGACAGGGGGCGGCGGACACTGAAGCTTTCTTT.

This chain joins TRBV4-1 and TRBJ1-5, with 8 bases lining up with TRBD1. CDR3 size: 17 residues. The germline CDR1 and CDR2 sequences are MGHRA and YSYEKL. J gave up 0 bases and V 4 bases, and 8 bases lay outside the gene matches. DNA of the CDR3: TGCGCCAGCAGCCTCACAGGGGGAGGAGGTAGCAATCAGCCCCAGCATTTT. It codes for CASSLTGGGGSNQPQHF.

V gene TRBV10-2 combines with J gene TRBJ2-5; 14 positions agree with TRBD2. V was clipped by 2 bases and J by 5 bases; unmatched bases: 7. CDR3 length: 17 amino acids. From germline, CDR1 is WSHSY and CDR2 SAAADI. For the CDR3, the DNA is TGCGCCAGCAGTGAGCGAGAGGGACTAGCGGGAGTGGAGACCCAGTACTTC. Its protein product is CASSEREGLAGVETQYF.

This chain joins TRBV29-1 and TRBJ1-2, with TRBD1 as a possible D gene (5 bases). Germline V gene data show CDR1 as SQVTM and CDR2 as ANQGSEA. The CDR3 covers 12 residues. V was trimmed by 6 bases and J by 8 bases, leaving 16 bases between them. The chain's CDR3 is CSVGGAPGGYTF. In DNA form, the CDR3 reads TGCAGCGTCGGAGGGGCCCCAGGAGGCTACACCTTC.

CDR3 sequence: CASSPSPQVDTIYF. CDR3 coding DNA: TGTGCCAGCAGCCCCTCGCCACAGGTGGACACCATATATTTT. The V and J genes are TRBV7-9 and TRBJ1-3; maybe TRBD1 (5 bases). V lost 5 bases, J lost 8 bases, and 16 bases lay in between. The V gene's germline CDR1 is SEHNR and CDR2 FQNEAQ (reference sequence). The CDR3 covers 14 residues.

V is TRBV5-4 and J is TRBJ2-3, with 9 positions matching TRBD1. Per germline, CDR1 SGHNT and CDR2 YYREEE (reference sequence). Trimming took 3 bases from V and 2 from J; bases not matched to a gene: 1. The CDR3 is made up of 14 amino acids. In DNA form, the CDR3 reads TGTGCCAGCAGCTGGACAGGGGTCACAGATACGCAGTATTTT. As protein: CASSWTGVTDTQYF.

The chain is built from TRBV6-5 and TRBJ2-3; D is possibly TRBD2 (5 bases). Germline assignment: CDR1 MNHEY and CDR2 SVGAGI. Trimming stripped 0 bases from V and 2 bases from J, with 6 bases between. The CDR3 sequence is 14 residues long. DNA of the CDR3: TGTGCCAGCAGTTACTCCCGGGACACAGATACGCAGTATTTT. This translates into CASSYSRDTDTQYF.